These 8 T cell receptor beta chains were all obtained from the same sample, sequenced in a study of blood T cell repertoires in COVID-19 (TCRdb year 2020). Receptors were amplified or captured by the immunoSEQ multiplex PCR assay. In its TCRdb copy, this immuneACCESS table keeps in-frame sequences only and misses some clones. Where compared with another copy, unresolved V genes explain less than half of these, and the others have no known cause. This sample gives about 250,000 clones in total; around 90% of them show up just once. Roughly 3% of the sample is held by the ten biggest clonotypes. The specimen was peripheral blood. The receptors stem from a man between 18 and 29 years old with active or convalescent COVID-19.

V gene TRBV5-6 combines with J gene TRBJ2-7; a weak D match, TRBD1 (5 bases). The V gene's germline CDR1 is SGHDT and CDR2 YYEEEE. Trimming left V 1 base short and J 3 bases short, with 17 bases between. This CDR3 contains 16 residues. CDR3 nucleotide sequence: TGTGCCAGCAGCTTGCTAGGACCCAGGGTCGGCTACGAGCAGTACTTC. Translating gives CASSLLGPRVGYEQYF.

This chain links TRBV5-1 with TRBJ1-2; TRBD1 matches at 9 bases. Trimming took 3 bases from V and 11 from J; bases not matched to a gene: 11. Germline CDR1 and CDR2: SGHRS and YFSETQ. This CDR3 has 14 residues. Here the CDR3 reads CASSSPGQGNSYTF. The DNA for the CDR3 is TGCGCCAGCAGCTCCCCGGGACAGGGAAATAGTTACACCTTC.

The V and J genes are TRBV27 and TRBJ1-1, with D possibly being TRBD1 (6 bases). This CDR3 comprises 15 residues. Trimming took 7 bases from V and 1 from J, leaving 16 bases between them. Germline V gene sequence: CDR1 MNHEY, CDR2 SMNVEV (reference sequence). The CDR3 protein is CASNRVRGSNTEAFF. The DNA of the CDR3 is TGTGCCAGCAACCGAGTCAGGGGCTCGAACACTGAAGCTTTCTTT.

This clone was observed a single time. The J gene is TRBJ2-7, the V gene TRBV6-1, with TRBD2 identical over 11 bases. The germline V gene encodes CDR1 MNHNS and CDR2 SASEGT. The V and J ends lost 4 bases and 0 bases, in that order; junction bases with no gene match: 5. This CDR3 comprises 16 residues. Written as DNA, the CDR3 is TGTGCCAGCAGTGGACTAGCGGGACTCCGCTCCTACGAGCAGTACTTC. Amino acid sequence: CASSGLAGLRSYEQYF.

The chain has TRBV28 and TRBJ1-3; D unclear. The CDR3 is 13 amino acids. Germline V gene lookup returns CDR1 MDHEN and CDR2 SYDVKM. V lost 4 bases and J 14 bases, leaving 18 bases between the germline ends. CDR3 region: CASSSRLVAGLYF. DNA of the CDR3: TGTGCCAGCAGTTCCCGACTCGTAGCGGGCTTATATTTT.

This chain connects TRBV25-1 to TRBJ2-1; TRBD2 agrees at 9 bases. With 4 bases clipped from V and 4 bases from J, the junction kept 5 bases outside the gene matches. Germline CDR1 MGHDK, CDR2 SYGVNS. CDR3 length equals 15 residues. CDR3 in amino acids: CASSAPGLAYNEQFF. The CDR3 DNA is TGTGCCAGCAGTGCGCCGGGACTAGCTTACAATGAGCAGTTCTTC.

J is TRBJ2-3 and V is TRBV5-1; D gene ambiguous. Trimming took off 1 base at V and 0 bases at J, with 9 bases between the two ends. The CDR3 length is 15 residues. Per the germline V gene, CDR1 is SGHRS and CDR2 is YFSETQ. The CDR3 here is CASSLSATSTDTQYF. CDR3 DNA sequence: TGCGCCAGCAGCTTGTCAGCGACTAGCACAGATACGCAGTATTTT.

This chain links TRBV9 with TRBJ2-1; D is uncertain. V lost 0 bases to trimming and J lost 9 bases, with 13 bases between them. Germline V gene lookup returns CDR1 SGDLS and CDR2 YYNGEE. The CDR3 length is 14 residues. The CDR3 bases are TGTGCCAGCAGCGTAGACGGTCGGGTGCTTGAGCAGTTCTTC. This translates into CASSVDGRVLEQFF.